The 8 T cell receptor beta chains below all came from one sample that was sequenced in a study of brain T cells in children with intractable seizures. Method: immunoSEQ multiplex PCR; TCRdb's copy keeps in-frame clones and lacks some. Of over 95,000 clones listed, 94% are singletons. Sequenced material: peripheral blood, taken at surgery. The source is a boy in the first two years of life with hemimegalencephaly and intractable seizures.

This chain links TRBV20-1 with TRBJ2-2, with D uncertain. V was shortened by 3 bases and J by 6 bases, with 14 bases between the two germline ends. Germline V lookup: CDR1 DFQATT, CDR2 SNEGSKA (reference sequence). The CDR3 has 14 residues. The CDR3: CSASPRAGPGELFF. The CDR3 DNA reads as TGCAGTGCTAGTCCCCGAGCAGGCCCCGGGGAGCTGTTTTTT.

The J gene is TRBJ1-6, the V gene TRBV7-9; 9 bases fit TRBD1. J was trimmed by 9 bases and V by 5 bases; bases with no gene match: 5. CDR1 is SEHNR, CDR2 FQNEAQ, per germline (reference sequence). There are 14 residues in the CDR3. CDR3 coding DNA: TGTGCCAGCAGCCATGACAGGGGGGGTTCACCCCTCCACTTT. Translated, it gives CASSHDRGGSPLHF.

The V gene is TRBV27, the J gene TRBJ2-5; D remains unclear. From germline, CDR1 is MNHEY and CDR2 SMNVEV (reference sequence). V was pared by 4 bases and J by 1 base, with 13 bases between. There are 15 residues in the CDR3. The CDR3 DNA reads as TGTGCCAGCAGTTGGGGTCGGGCTATCCAAGAGACCCAGTACTTC. It codes for CASSWGRAIQETQYF.

The chain is built from TRBV18 and TRBJ2-7; 10 bases are a match to TRBD2. The CDR3 is 16 amino acids. After removal of 2 bases from V and 0 bases from J, the junction contained 4 bases not matched to a gene. CDR1 and CDR2 from the germline V gene are KGHSH and LQKENI. The CDR3, as DNA: TGTGCCAGCTCACCAGAGTCTAGCGGGGGCTCCTACGAGCAGTACTTC. It yields the protein CASSPESSGGSYEQYF.

The chain employs TRBV6-4 and TRBJ2-1, with a tentative D call TRBD2 (5 bases). CDR1 is MRHNA and CDR2 is SNTAGT in the germline V gene. This CDR3 has 15 residues. V lost 3 bases and J lost 0, with 9 bases in between. CDR3: CASSEKAGSYNEQFF. DNA of the CDR3: TGTGCCAGCAGTGAAAAGGCGGGCTCCTACAATGAGCAGTTCTTC.

The chain couples TRBV10-3 to TRBJ2-3; D is perhaps TRBD2 (6 bases). Per the germline V gene, CDR1 is ENHRY and CDR2 is SYGVKD. CDR3 length equals 15 residues. Between the trimmed V and J ends, which lost 8 bases and 0 bases, there was a span of 15 bases. The CDR3: CAISVGGTSTDTQYF. As DNA, the CDR3 is TGTGCCATCTCCGTGGGAGGAACAAGCACAGATACGCAGTATTTT.

This clone was observed once. CDR3 region: CASSPRVAGGAVSNEQFF. The DNA for the CDR3 is TGTGCCAGCAGCCCTCGGGTAGCGGGAGGAGCCGTGAGCAATGAGCAGTTCTTC. The V call is TRBV7-9, the J call TRBJ2-1, with TRBD2 matching 10 bases. J lost 6 bases, V lost 5 bases, and 16 bases had no gene match. Germline V gene data show CDR1 as SEHNR and CDR2 as FQNEAQ (reference sequence). This CDR3 is 18 amino acids long. The variable domain in full, with the rest retrieved from reference TRBV7-9 and TRBJ2-1, is DTGVSQNPRHKITKRGQNVTFRCDPISEHNRLYWYRQTLGQGPEFLTYFQNEAQLEKSRLLSDRFSAERPKGSFSTLEIQRTEQGDSAMYLCASSPRVAGGAVSNEQFFGPGTRLTVL.

V and J are TRBV6-6 and TRBJ2-7, with D possibly being TRBD2 (5 bases). Per germline, CDR1 MNHNY and CDR2 SVGAGI (reference sequence). This CDR3 spans 13 amino acids. Trimming left V 6 bases short and J 4 bases short, with 13 bases between. The CDR3 DNA reads TGTGCCAGCAGCCCACATCTAGCTTACGAGCAGTACTTC. Encoded protein: CASSPHLAYEQYF.